One and the same sample provided the 27 T cell receptor beta chains below, sequenced in a study of Graves' ophthalmopathy and Graves' hyperthyroidism. The study amplified TCR beta CDR3 regions using RNA transcripts. HTBI primers were employed in first-round RT-PCR, then a second-round multiplex PCR followed. TCRdb analysed the multiplex PCR reads with MiXCR anew, one entry per CDR3 protein. This table has around 470,000 distinct CDR3 sequences, about an eighth appearing once. Input material: blood. The receptors were gathered from a woman under 40 with Graves' ophthalmopathy.

In this sample, this clonotype turned up many times. V and J are TRBV6-1 and TRBJ2-4, with 7 nucleotides matching TRBD1. From germline, CDR1 is MNHNS and CDR2 SASEGT. The trim removed 3 bases at V and 3 bases at J, leaving 2 bases unmatched. The CDR3 spans 14 residues. CDR3 DNA: TGTGCCAGCAGTGATACAGGGGACAAAAACATTCAGTACTTC. Encoded protein: CASSDTGDKNIQYF.

This clonotype was observed at least ten times. CDR3: CSARDSGEAAFF. As DNA, the CDR3 is TGCAGTGCTAGAGACTCTGGGGAGGCTGCTTTCTTT. V and J are TRBV20-1 and TRBJ1-1; D unresolved. Germline CDR1 DFQATT, CDR2 SNEGSKA (reference sequence). Deletions cut 0 bases from V and 11 bases from J, with 13 bases between. CDR3 length: 12 amino acids.

This clonotype was counted many times. The chain employs TRBV4-2 and TRBJ2-7, with D tentatively TRBD1 (5 bases). Trimming shortened V by 3 bases and J by 0 bases, and 6 bases separated the two germline ends. Germline V gene lookup returns CDR1 LGHNA and CDR2 YNFKEQ. The CDR3 has 13 amino acids. The CDR3 nucleotides read TGTGCCAGCAGCCAGACAGTCTCCTACGAGCAGTACTTC. Its protein is CASSQTVSYEQYF.

This clonotype occurred a few times. The rearrangement links TRBV5-4 to TRBJ2-7; D is unresolved. Between the trimmed V and J ends, which lost 4 bases and 3 bases, there was a span of 11 bases. CDR1 SGHNT and CDR2 YYREEE come from the germline V gene (reference sequence). CDR3 length: 13 residues. The CDR3 region has the DNA TGTGCCAGCAGCCTAGGATCGGACTACGAGCAGTACTTC. It encodes CASSLGSDYEQYF. The complete variable domain, with remaining parts taken from reference TRBV5-4 and TRBJ2-7, reads ETGVTQSPTHLIKTRGQQVTLRCSSQSGHNTVSWYQQALGQGPQFIFQYYREEENGRGNFPPRFSGLQFPNYSSELNVNALELDDSALYLCASSLGSDYEQYFGPGTRLTVT.

This clonotype was counted at least ten times. This sequence joins TRBV6-2 or TRBV6-3 and TRBJ2-7; 9 bases align to TRBD1. There are 15 residues in the CDR3. CDR1 and CDR2 (germline): MNHEY, SVGEGT. J was trimmed by 6 bases and V by 5 bases; bases with no gene match: 11. CDR3 nucleotide sequence: TGTGCCAGCAGTACTCCGGGACAGGGCCTTCTCGAGCAGTACTTC. It is translated as CASSTPGQGLLEQYF.

Many counts were recorded for this clonotype. The chain has TRBV12-3 or TRBV12-4 and TRBJ2-7; D may correspond to TRBD1 or TRBD2 (5 bases each). The CDR3 length is 15 residues. V was pared by 7 bases and J by 4 bases, with 20 bases between. The CDR3 DNA reads TGTGCCAGCACCCTAAATCGGGGCACAACATACGAGCAGTACTTC. Residues: CASTLNRGTTYEQYF.

Ten or more counts support this clonotype. This rearrangement joins TRBV19 to TRBJ1-5; possible D gene TRBD1, 6 bases. The CDR3 consists of 15 residues. The germline V gene encodes CDR1 LNHDA and CDR2 SQIVND (reference sequence). The V gene lost 7 bases and the J gene lost 6 bases, with 19 bases spanning the gap. CDR3 in DNA: TGTGCCAGTACTCCTGCAGGGGCGCTGCGTCAGCCCCAGCATTTT. This codes for CASTPAGALRQPQHF. The full variable domain, its missing parts supplied by reference TRBV19 and TRBJ1-5, is DGGITQSPKYLFRKEGQNVTLSCEQNLNHDAMYWYRQDPGQGLRLIYYSQIVNDFQKGDIAEGYSVSREKKESFPLTVTSAQKNPTAFYLCASTPAGALRQPQHFGDGTRLSIL.

This clonotype was observed many times. DNA of the CDR3: TGTGCCAGCAGCTTAATAGGTTCCTTGTCCGGGGAGCTGTTTTTT. It codes for CASSLIGSLSGELFF. The chain is built from TRBV11-2 and TRBJ2-2; unclear D gene. CDR3 length equals 15 residues. Between the trimmed V and J ends, which lost 2 bases and 6 bases, there was a span of 13 bases. Germline values: CDR1 SGHAT, CDR2 FQNNGV.

This clonotype has at least ten counts. The chain carries TRBV6-1 and TRBJ1-3; the D is unclear. V lost 6 bases, J lost 8 bases, and 14 bases lay in between. Germline V gene lookup returns CDR1 MNHNS and CDR2 SASEGT. The CDR3 totals 13 residues. The CDR3 nucleotides read TGTGCCAGCAGCCCAGGCCCGGCGGACACCATATATTTT. This sequence encodes CASSPGPADTIYF.

This clonotype was seen repeatedly, ten times or more. In DNA, the CDR3 is TGTGCCAGCAGTTTCAGACAGAACTTCCAAGAGACCCAGTACTTC. Its protein product is CASSFRQNFQETQYF. The chain links TRBV28 to TRBJ2-5; TRBD1 is a possible D gene (5 bases). The CDR3 loop spans 15 amino acids. Trimming took off 3 bases at V and 1 base at J, with 12 bases between the two ends. Germline CDR1 MDHEN, CDR2 SYDVKM.

This clonotype was picked up many times. V gene TRBV2 combines with J gene TRBJ1-2, with TRBD1 matching over 7 bases. CDR3 length: 14 residues. The V gene's germline CDR1 is SNHLY and CDR2 FYNNEI. The ends lost 5 bases at V and 1 base at J; junction bases unmatched: 4. The CDR3, as DNA: TGTGCCAGCAGTTCACAGGGGAATAACTATGGCTACACCTTC. Amino acids: CASSSQGNNYGYTF.

This clonotype appeared a few times. J is TRBJ1-3 and V is TRBV28; possibly TRBD1 for D (5 bases). This CDR3 comprises 14 residues. CDR1 is MDHEN, CDR2 SYDVKM, per germline. V was cut by 6 bases and J by 2 bases, with 11 bases left in between. CDR3 loop: CASSPGGAGNTIYF. The CDR3 DNA reads TGTGCCAGCAGCCCCGGGGGGGCTGGAAACACCATATATTTT.

This clonotype came up many times. The V and J genes are TRBV6-5 and TRBJ1-6; possibly TRBD1 for D (5 bases). The CDR3 is made up of 15 amino acids. CDR1 and CDR2 from the germline V gene are MNHEY and SVGAGI. Trimming cost V 5 bases and J 6 bases, with 14 bases left between them. Written as DNA, the CDR3 is TGTGCCAGCAGTCTAGGGACTGGGACTAATTCACCCCTCCACTTT. It codes for CASSLGTGTNSPLHF.

This clonotype was counted ten times or more. The J gene is TRBJ2-5, the V gene TRBV28; no clear D gene. Looked up from germline, CDR1 is MDHEN and CDR2 is SYDVKM. The ends were cut back, 5 bases at V and 0 bases at J, with 10 bases in the middle. The CDR3 totals 14 residues. CDR3 nucleotides: TGTGCCAGCAGTCGCTTGGGGTACCAAGAGACCCAGTACTTC. It yields the protein CASSRLGYQETQYF.

The rearrangement uses TRBV12-3 or TRBV12-4 and TRBJ1-1, with TRBD1 as a possible D gene (6 bases). V lost 7 bases and J lost 7, with 22 bases in between. CDR3 length equals 15 residues. The CDR3, as DNA: TGTGCCAGCACCTTCGGCGCTCCGGGGGCCATTGAAGCTTTCTTT. Encoded protein: CASTFGAPGAIEAFF.

This clonotype was detected many times. This chain links TRBV20-1 with TRBJ2-7; D is possibly TRBD1 (5 bases). CDR1 and CDR2 (germline): DFQATT, SNEGSKA (reference sequence). Trimming took off 1 base at V and 0 bases at J, with 7 bases between the two ends. The CDR3 is 13 residues long. The CDR3 nucleotides are TGCAGTGCTAGAGGGGGCCACTCCTACGAGCAGTACTTC. Its translation is CSARGGHSYEQYF.

This clonotype was found many times. V and J are TRBV29-1 and TRBJ2-5; D unclear. This CDR3 spans 16 amino acids. Per germline, CDR1 SQVTM and CDR2 ANQGSEA. CDR3 nucleotide sequence: TGCAGTGCAGTAAGTCAAGACAACCCGCTTGGGGAGACCCAGTACTTC. It encodes CSAVSQDNPLGETQYF.

V and J are TRBV4-1 and TRBJ2-7; D possibly uses TRBD1 or TRBD2 (5 bases each). This CDR3 is built from 14 residues. Germline CDR1 reads MGHRA; CDR2 reads YSYEKL. Trimming left V 4 bases short and J 3 bases short, with 13 bases between. The chain's CDR3 is CASSLSGTNYEQYF. The DNA for the CDR3 is TGCGCCAGCAGCCTCTCCGGGACCAACTACGAGCAGTACTTC.

The CDR3 region is CASSLGTSGPRGQYF. The CDR3 bases are TGTGCCAGCAGCTTAGGGACTAGCGGCCCTCGGGGGCAGTACTTC. The chain links TRBV7-2 to TRBJ2-7; TRBD2 matches at 10 bases. Germline values: CDR1 SGHTA, CDR2 FQGNSA. Trimming removed 1 base from V and 9 bases from J; junction bases left unmatched: 9. This CDR3 comprises 15 residues.

V and J are TRBV30 and TRBJ1-1; maybe TRBD1 (5 bases). The ends were cut back, 1 base at V and 4 bases at J, with 10 bases in the middle. Germline V lookup: CDR1 GTSNPN, CDR2 SVGIG (reference sequence). This CDR3 has 13 amino acids. This CDR3 is CAWSGRVGTEAFF. Here the CDR3 DNA reads TGTGCCTGGAGTGGCAGGGTGGGCACTGAAGCTTTCTTT.

This clonotype has a count of ten or more. The V call is TRBV28, the J call TRBJ2-7, with a tentative D call TRBD2 (5 bases). The V end lost 2 bases, the J end lost 0 bases, and 8 bases lay between the germline ends. Per the germline V gene, CDR1 is MDHEN and CDR2 is SYDVKM. The CDR3 has 14 amino acids. The CDR3 DNA reads TGTGCCAGCAGTTTAAACGGACTCTCCTACGAGCAGTACTTC. This encodes CASSLNGLSYEQYF. Full variable domain (remainder filled in from reference TRBV28 and TRBJ2-7): DVKVTQSSRYLVKRTGEKVFLECVQDMDHENMFWYRQDPGLGLRLIYFSYDVKMKEKGDIPEGYSVSREKKERFSLILESASTNQTSMYLCASSLNGLSYEQYFGPGTRLTVT.

The rearrangement uses TRBV20-1 and TRBJ2-7, with D uncertain. The CDR3 extends over 11 amino acids. Trimming cost V 2 bases and J 5 bases, with 7 bases left between them. Germline CDR1 is DFQATT and CDR2 is SNEGSKA (reference sequence). CDR3: CSARSPNEQYF. CDR3 sequence (DNA): TGCAGTGCTAGATCCCCCAACGAGCAGTACTTC.

As regards this clonotype: A clone one base away is much larger, so this may be a read error. The chain carries TRBV10-3 and TRBJ2-5; 7 bases agree with TRBD1. The germline V gene encodes CDR1 ENHRY and CDR2 SYGVKD. The ends lost 6 bases at V and 8 bases at J; junction bases unmatched: 6. The length of the CDR3 is 12 residues. This CDR3 reads CAISRQGDTQYF. CDR3 nucleotides: TGTGCCATCAGCCGACAGGGAGATACCCAGTACTTC.

This clonotype was detected ten times or more. The chain carries TRBV6-2 or TRBV6-3 and TRBJ1-2; D is ambiguous. Germline CDR1 and CDR2: MNHEY and SVGEGT. CDR3 length: 13 residues. V dropped 2 bases and J dropped 0 bases, with 4 bases sitting between them. CDR3 DNA: TGTGCCAGCAGTTACAACCCTAACTATGGCTACACCTTC. Its protein product is CASSYNPNYGYTF.

This clonotype was counted many times. The CDR3 nucleotides are TGTGCCAGCAGACGTACAGGGACCAACTATGGCTACACCTTC. It codes for CASRRTGTNYGYTF. V gene TRBV28 combines with J gene TRBJ1-2, with D maybe TRBD1 (6 bases). Germline assignment: CDR1 MDHEN and CDR2 SYDVKM. Trimming took 6 bases from V and 2 from J, leaving 13 bases between them. The CDR3 loop spans 14 amino acids.

This clonotype was counted between two and nine times. The genes are TRBV12-3 or TRBV12-4 and TRBJ1-1; D perhaps matches TRBD1 (6 bases). This CDR3 contains 13 residues. V shed 5 bases and J shed 7 bases, with 14 bases lying between them. The CDR3 DNA follows: TGTGCCAGCAGTCCCGGGACATCTATTGAAGCTTTCTTT. This encodes CASSPGTSIEAFF.

This clonotype has at least ten counts. The V and J genes are TRBV12-3 or TRBV12-4 and TRBJ1-1; D is unclear. V gave up 5 bases and J gave up 4 bases, with 11 bases separating them. The CDR3 is 13 residues long. This CDR3 reads CASSRKWGTEAFF. The DNA for the CDR3 is TGTGCCAGCAGTCGTAAGTGGGGCACTGAAGCTTTCTTT.